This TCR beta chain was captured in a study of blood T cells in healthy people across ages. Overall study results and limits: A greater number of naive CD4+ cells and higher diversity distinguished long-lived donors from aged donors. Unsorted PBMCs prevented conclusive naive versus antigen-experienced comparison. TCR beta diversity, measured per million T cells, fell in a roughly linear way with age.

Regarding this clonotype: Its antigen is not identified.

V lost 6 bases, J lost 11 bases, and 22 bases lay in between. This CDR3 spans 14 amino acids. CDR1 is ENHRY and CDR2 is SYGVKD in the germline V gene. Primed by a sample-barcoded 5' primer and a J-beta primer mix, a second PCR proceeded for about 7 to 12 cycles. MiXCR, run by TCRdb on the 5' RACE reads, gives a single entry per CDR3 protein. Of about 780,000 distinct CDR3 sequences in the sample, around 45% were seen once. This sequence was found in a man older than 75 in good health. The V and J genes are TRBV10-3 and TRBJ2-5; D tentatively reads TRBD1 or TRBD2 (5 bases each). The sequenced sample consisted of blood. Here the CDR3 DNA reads TGTGCCATCAGATCGGGACCAACCGGAGATGAGCAGTACTTC. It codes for CAIRSGPTGDEQYF.